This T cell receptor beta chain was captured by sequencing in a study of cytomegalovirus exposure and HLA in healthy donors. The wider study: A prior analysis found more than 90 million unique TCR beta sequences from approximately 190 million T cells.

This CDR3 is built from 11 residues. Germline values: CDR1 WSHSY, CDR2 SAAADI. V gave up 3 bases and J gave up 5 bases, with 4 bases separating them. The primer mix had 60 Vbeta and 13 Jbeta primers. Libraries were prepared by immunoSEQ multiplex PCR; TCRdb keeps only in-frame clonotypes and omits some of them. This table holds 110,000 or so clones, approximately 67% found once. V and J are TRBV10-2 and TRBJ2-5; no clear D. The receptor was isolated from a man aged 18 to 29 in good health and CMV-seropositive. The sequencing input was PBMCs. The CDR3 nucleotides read TGCGCCAGCAGTGATCATGAGACCCAGTACTTC. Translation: CASSDHETQYF.